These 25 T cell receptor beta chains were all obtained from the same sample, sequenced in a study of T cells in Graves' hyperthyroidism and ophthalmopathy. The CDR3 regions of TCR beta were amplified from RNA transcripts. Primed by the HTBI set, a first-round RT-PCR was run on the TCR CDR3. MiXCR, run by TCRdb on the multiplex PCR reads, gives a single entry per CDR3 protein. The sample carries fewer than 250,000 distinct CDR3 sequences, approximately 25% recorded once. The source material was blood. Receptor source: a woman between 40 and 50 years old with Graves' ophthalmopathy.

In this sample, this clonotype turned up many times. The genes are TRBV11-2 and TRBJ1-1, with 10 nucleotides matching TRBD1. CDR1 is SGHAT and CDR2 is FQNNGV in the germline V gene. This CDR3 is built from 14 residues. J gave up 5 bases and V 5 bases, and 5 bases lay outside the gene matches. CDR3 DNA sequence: TGTGCCAGCAGCATCGGGACAGGGGTTACTGAAGCTTTCTTT. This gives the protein CASSIGTGVTEAFF.

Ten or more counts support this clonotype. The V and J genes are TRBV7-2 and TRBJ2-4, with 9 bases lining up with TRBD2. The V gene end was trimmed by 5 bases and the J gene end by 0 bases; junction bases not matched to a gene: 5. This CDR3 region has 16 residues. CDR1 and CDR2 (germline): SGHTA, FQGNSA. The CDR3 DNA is TGTGCCAGCAGCACGACTAGCGGTTTAGCCAAAAACATTCAGTACTTC. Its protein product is CASSTTSGLAKNIQYF.

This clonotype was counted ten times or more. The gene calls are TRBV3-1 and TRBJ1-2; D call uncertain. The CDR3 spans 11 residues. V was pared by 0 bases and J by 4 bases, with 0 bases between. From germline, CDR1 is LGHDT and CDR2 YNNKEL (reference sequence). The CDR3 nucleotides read TGTGCCAGCAGCCAAGACTATGGCTACACCTTC. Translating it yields CASSQDYGYTF.

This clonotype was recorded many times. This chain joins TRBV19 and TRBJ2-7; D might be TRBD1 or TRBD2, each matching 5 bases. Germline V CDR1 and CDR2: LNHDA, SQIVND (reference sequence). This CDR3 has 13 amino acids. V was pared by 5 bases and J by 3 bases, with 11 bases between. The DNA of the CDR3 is TGTGCCAGTAGTCCCCGGGACCTCTACGAGCAGTACTTC. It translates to CASSPRDLYEQYF.

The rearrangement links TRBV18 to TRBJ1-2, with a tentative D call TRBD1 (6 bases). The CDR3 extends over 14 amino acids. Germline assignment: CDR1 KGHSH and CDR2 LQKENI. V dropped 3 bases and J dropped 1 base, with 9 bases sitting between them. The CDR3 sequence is CASSPDSLNYGYTF. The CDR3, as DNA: TGTGCCAGCTCACCGGACAGTCTTAACTATGGCTACACCTTC.

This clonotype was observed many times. CDR3 amino acids: CASSEGKELFYEQYF. The CDR3 DNA follows: TGTGCCAGCAGTGAAGGGAAGGAACTCTTCTACGAGCAGTACTTC. This sequence joins TRBV6-1 and TRBJ2-7, with no clear D. CDR3 size: 15 residues. V was trimmed by 1 base and J by 3 bases, leaving 13 bases between them. Germline V lookup: CDR1 MNHNS, CDR2 SASEGT.

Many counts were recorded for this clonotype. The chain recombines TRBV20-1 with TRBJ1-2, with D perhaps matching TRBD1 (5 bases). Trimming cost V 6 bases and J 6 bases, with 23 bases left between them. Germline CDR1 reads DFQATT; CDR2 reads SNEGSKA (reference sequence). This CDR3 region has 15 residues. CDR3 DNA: TGCAGTGCCTCCGAGACAGAGGGTCGGGTAGATGGCTACACCTTC. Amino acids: CSASETEGRVDGYTF.

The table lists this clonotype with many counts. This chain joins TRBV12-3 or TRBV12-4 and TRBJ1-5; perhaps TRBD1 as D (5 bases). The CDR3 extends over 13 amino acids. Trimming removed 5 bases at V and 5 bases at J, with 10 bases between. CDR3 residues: CASSPDRDQPQHF. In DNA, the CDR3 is TGTGCCAGCAGTCCCGACAGAGATCAGCCCCAGCATTTT.

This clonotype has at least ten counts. CDR3: CATSGGVPYEQYF. The CDR3 region has the DNA TGTGCCACCAGTGGCGGAGTCCCCTACGAGCAGTACTTC. The chain is built from TRBV24-1 and TRBJ2-7; D remains ambiguous. Germline V CDR1 and CDR2: KGHDR, SFDVKD. The V and J ends lost 5 bases and 2 bases respectively, with 9 bases between them. The length of the CDR3 is 13 residues.

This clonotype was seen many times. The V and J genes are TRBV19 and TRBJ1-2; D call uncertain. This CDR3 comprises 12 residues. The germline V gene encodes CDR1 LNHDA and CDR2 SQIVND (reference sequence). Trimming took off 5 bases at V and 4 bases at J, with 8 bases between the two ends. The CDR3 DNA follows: TGTGCCAGTAGTGACTTCCCCTATGGCTACACCTTC. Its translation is CASSDFPYGYTF.

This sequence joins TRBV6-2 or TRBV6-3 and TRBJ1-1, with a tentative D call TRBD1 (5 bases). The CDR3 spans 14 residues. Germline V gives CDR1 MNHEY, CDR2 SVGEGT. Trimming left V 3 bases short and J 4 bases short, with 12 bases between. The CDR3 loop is CASSYRRQGTEAFF. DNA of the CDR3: TGTGCCAGCAGTTATAGGCGGCAGGGCACTGAAGCTTTCTTT.

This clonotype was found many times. CDR3 residues: CASMIQAYEQYF. For the CDR3, the DNA is TGTGCCAGCATGATCCAAGCCTACGAGCAGTACTTC. The chain couples TRBV12-3 or TRBV12-4 to TRBJ2-7; D unclear. V lost 7 bases, J lost 2 bases, and 9 bases lay in between. The CDR3 totals 12 residues.

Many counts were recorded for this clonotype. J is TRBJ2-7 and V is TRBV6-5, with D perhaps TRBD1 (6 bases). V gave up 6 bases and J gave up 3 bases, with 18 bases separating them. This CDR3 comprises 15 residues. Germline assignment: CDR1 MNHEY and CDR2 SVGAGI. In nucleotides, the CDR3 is TGTGCCAGCAGAAATGGACAGTTGTTCCTCTACGAGCAGTACTTC. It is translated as CASRNGQLFLYEQYF.

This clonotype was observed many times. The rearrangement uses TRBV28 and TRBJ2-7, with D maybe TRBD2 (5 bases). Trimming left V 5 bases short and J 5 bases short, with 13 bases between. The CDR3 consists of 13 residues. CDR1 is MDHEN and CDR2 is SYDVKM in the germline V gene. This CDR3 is CASSMRVRDEQYF. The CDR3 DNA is TGTGCCAGCAGTATGAGGGTTAGGGACGAGCAGTACTTC.

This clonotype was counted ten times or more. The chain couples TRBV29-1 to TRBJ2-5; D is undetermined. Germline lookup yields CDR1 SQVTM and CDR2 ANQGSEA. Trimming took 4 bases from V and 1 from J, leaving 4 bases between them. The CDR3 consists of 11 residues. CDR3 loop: CSVAIQETQYF. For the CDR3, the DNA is TGCAGCGTTGCGATCCAAGAGACCCAGTACTTC.

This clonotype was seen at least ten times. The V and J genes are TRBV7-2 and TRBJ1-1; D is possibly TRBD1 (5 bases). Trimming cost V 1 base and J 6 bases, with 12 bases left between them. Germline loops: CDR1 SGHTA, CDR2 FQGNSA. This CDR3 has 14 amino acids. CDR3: CASSLVGEGSEAFF. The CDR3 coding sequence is TGTGCCAGCAGCTTAGTAGGGGAAGGGTCTGAAGCTTTCTTT.

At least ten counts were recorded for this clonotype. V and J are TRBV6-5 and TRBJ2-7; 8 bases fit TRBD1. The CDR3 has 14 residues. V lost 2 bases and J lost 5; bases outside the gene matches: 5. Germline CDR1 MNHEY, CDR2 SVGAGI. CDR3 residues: CASSYGDRTHEQYF. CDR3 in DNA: TGTGCCAGCAGTTACGGGGACAGGACCCACGAGCAGTACTTC.

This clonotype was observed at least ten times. DNA for the CDR3: TGCGCCAGCAGCTCACCGGGACAGGGGCCGGGGGGCAATCAGCCCCAGCATTTT. The encoded protein is CASSSPGQGPGGNQPQHF. The gene calls are TRBV5-1 and TRBJ1-5; TRBD1 matches 10 bases. This CDR3 has 18 residues. The germline gives CDR1 SGHRS, CDR2 YFSETQ. V was pared by 3 bases and J by 2 bases, with 11 bases of the junction left unmatched.

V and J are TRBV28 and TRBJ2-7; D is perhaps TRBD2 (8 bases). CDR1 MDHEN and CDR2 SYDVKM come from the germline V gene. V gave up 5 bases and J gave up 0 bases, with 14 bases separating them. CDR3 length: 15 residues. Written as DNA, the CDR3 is TGTGCCAGCAGTGGCGGGGGGACAGCCTCCTACGAGCAGTACTTC. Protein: CASSGGGTASYEQYF.

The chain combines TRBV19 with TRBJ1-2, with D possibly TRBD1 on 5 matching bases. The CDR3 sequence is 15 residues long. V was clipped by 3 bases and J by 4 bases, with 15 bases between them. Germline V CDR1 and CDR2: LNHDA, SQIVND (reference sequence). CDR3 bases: TGTGCCAGTAGTATCCGCCGGGTAACAGGCTATGGCTACACCTTC. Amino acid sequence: CASSIRRVTGYGYTF.

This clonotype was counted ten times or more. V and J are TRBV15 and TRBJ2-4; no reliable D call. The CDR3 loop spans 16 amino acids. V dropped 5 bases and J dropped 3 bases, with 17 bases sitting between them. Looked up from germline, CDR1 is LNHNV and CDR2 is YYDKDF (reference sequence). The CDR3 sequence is CATSEDLGWGKNIQYF. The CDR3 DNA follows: TGTGCCACCAGCGAAGACTTAGGGTGGGGCAAAAACATTCAGTACTTC.

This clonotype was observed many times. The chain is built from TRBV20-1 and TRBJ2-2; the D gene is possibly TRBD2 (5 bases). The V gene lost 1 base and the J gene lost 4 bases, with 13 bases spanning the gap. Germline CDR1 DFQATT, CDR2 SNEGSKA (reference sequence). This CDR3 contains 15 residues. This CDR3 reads CSARGASISTGELFF. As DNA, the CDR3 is TGCAGTGCTAGAGGGGCTAGCATATCCACCGGGGAGCTGTTTTTT.

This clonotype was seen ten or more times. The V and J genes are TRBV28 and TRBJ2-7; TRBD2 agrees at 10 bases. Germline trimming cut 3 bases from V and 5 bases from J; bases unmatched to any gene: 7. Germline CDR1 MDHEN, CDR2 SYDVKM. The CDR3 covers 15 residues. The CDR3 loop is CASSFTSSGSHEQYF. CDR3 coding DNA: TGTGCCAGCAGTTTTACGTCTAGCGGGAGCCACGAGCAGTACTTC.

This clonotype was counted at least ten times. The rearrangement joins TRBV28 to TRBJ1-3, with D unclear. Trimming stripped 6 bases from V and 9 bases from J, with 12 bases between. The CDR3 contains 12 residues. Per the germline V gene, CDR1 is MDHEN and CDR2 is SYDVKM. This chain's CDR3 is CASSPTGVTIYF. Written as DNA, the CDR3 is TGTGCCAGCAGCCCCACCGGCGTCACCATATATTTT. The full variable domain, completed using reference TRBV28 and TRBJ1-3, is DVKVTQSSRYLVKRTGEKVFLECVQDMDHENMFWYRQDPGLGLRLIYFSYDVKMKEKGDIPEGYSVSREKKERFSLILESASTNQTSMYLCASSPTGVTIYFGEGSWLTVV.

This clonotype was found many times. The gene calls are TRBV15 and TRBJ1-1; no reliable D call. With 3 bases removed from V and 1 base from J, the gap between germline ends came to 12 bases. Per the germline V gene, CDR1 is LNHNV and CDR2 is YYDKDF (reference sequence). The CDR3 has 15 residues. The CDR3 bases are TGTGCCACCAGCAGGAGTCCCACACCGAACACTGAAGCTTTCTTT. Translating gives CATSRSPTPNTEAFF. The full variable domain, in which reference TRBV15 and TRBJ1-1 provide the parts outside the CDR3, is DAMVIQNPRYQVTQFGKPVTLSCSQTLNHNVMYWYQQKSSQAPKLLFHYYDKDFNNEADTPDNFQSRRPNTSFCFLDIRSPGLGDTAMYLCATSRSPTPNTEAFFGQGTRLTVV.